These 3 T cell receptor beta chains share one sample of origin, sequenced in a study of blood T cell repertoires in COVID-19. The assay was immunoSEQ multiplex PCR, and TCRdb's table has in-frame clones only and misses some. Of 200,000 to 250,000 clones in the sample, around 85% were seen once. The material sequenced was PBMCs or T cells enriched from blood (not recorded which). The receptors originated from a man aged 35-49 years who had recovered from COVID-19.

In DNA form, the CDR3 reads TGCAGCGTTCGCTTAAGCGGGAACTATGGCTACACCTTC. It yields the protein CSVRLSGNYGYTF. The rearrangement links TRBV29-1 to TRBJ1-2; D gene uncertain. The V end was cut by 5 bases, the J end by 2 bases, with 12 bases between. CDR1 SQVTM and CDR2 ANQGSEA come from the germline V gene. CDR3 size: 13 residues.

This chain uses TRBV5-1 with TRBJ2-3; no firm D call. The length of the CDR3 is 15 residues. From germline, CDR1 is SGHRS and CDR2 YFSETQ. The V end lost 4 bases, the J end lost 0 bases, and 12 bases lay between the germline ends. CDR3 sequence: CASSVPEPSTDTQYF. The CDR3 DNA follows: TGCGCCAGCAGCGTCCCAGAACCAAGCACAGATACGCAGTATTTT.

In this sample, this clone turned up once. This rearrangement joins TRBV7-2 to TRBJ1-1; D gene ambiguous. Germline V CDR1 and CDR2: SGHTA, FQGNSA. The CDR3 has 14 amino acids. Trimming removed 3 bases from V and 0 bases from J, with 8 bases in between. The CDR3 DNA reads TGTGCCAGCAGCTTGGTGTCTATGAACACTGAAGCTTTCTTT. It is translated as CASSLVSMNTEAFF.